The 20 T cell receptor beta chains listed next were all sequenced from one sample in a study of blood T cell repertoires in COVID-19. The data were produced by immunoSEQ multiplex PCR, yet TCRdb's version contains in-frame clones alone and is incomplete. The data contain a few hundred thousand clones, 86% of them singletons. The specimen was peripheral blood. The receptors stem from a woman aged 45-59 years with acute or convalescent COVID-19.

For the CDR3, the DNA is TGCGCCAGCAGCGCGGACAGGGTTGCAACTAATGAAAAACTGTTTTTT. Protein sequence: CASSADRVATNEKLFF. This chain links TRBV5-1 with TRBJ1-4; 8 bases fit TRBD1. Germline loops: CDR1 SGHRS, CDR2 YFSETQ. The CDR3 is 16 amino acids. Germline trimming cut 4 bases from V and 0 bases from J; bases unmatched to any gene: 5. Together with reference TRBV5-1 and TRBJ1-4, the CDR3 gives the full variable domain: KAGVTQTPRYLIKTRGQQVTLSCSPISGHRSVSWYQQTPGQGLQFLFEYFSETQRNKGNFPGRFSGRQFSNSRSEMNVSTLELGDSALYLCASSADRVATNEKLFFGSGTQLSVL.

The chain couples TRBV10-3 to TRBJ1-1; the match to TRBD1 covers 9 bases. The CDR3 is 15 amino acids. From germline, CDR1 is ENHRY and CDR2 SYGVKD. The trim removed 6 bases at V and 2 bases at J, leaving 7 bases unmatched. The CDR3 region is CAIRGDRAGNTEAFF. The CDR3 DNA sequence: TGTGCCATCAGGGGGGACAGGGCTGGAAACACTGAAGCTTTCTTT.

This rearrangement joins TRBV20-1 to TRBJ2-2; D unresolved. Trimming cost V 5 bases and J 8 bases, with 6 bases left between them. Germline CDR1 is DFQATT and CDR2 is SNEGSKA (reference sequence). The length of the CDR3 is 10 residues. CDR3 in amino acids: CSAPRGELFF. The DNA for the CDR3 is TGCAGTGCTCCCCGTGGGGAGCTGTTTTTT.

The chain links TRBV12-5 to TRBJ2-5, with 9 bases aligning to TRBD2. This CDR3 has 15 residues. Germline CDR1 is LGHNT and CDR2 is FRNRAP. The V segment lost 3 bases and the J segment 1 base; nucleotides outside the gene matches: 3. CDR3: CASGFGLAPQETQYF. CDR3 nucleotides: TGTGCTAGTGGTTTTGGACTAGCGCCCCAAGAGACCCAGTACTTC.

CDR3 DNA: TGTGCCAGCAGCGCCCTCAGGGTAGGGACCGGGGAGCTGTTTTTT. Protein product: CASSALRVGTGELFF. The V gene is TRBV9, the J gene TRBJ2-2; weak D call: TRBD1 (5 bases). The CDR3 is made up of 15 amino acids. V was shortened by 3 bases and J by 5 bases, with 14 bases between the two germline ends. CDR1 is SGDLS and CDR2 is YYNGEE in the germline V gene.

The chain employs TRBV28 and TRBJ2-1; 7 bases map to TRBD1. CDR1 and CDR2 (germline): MDHEN, SYDVKM. The V gene end was trimmed by 3 bases and the J gene end by 2 bases; junction bases not matched to a gene: 10. The CDR3 covers 17 residues. Here the CDR3 DNA reads TGTGCCAGCAGTTTCCCCGGGACAGTTAAACCCTACAATGAGCAGTTCTTC. Its translation: CASSFPGTVKPYNEQFF. The full variable domain, in which reference TRBV28 and TRBJ2-1 provide the parts outside the CDR3, is DVKVTQSSRYLVKRTGEKVFLECVQDMDHENMFWYRQDPGLGLRLIYFSYDVKMKEKGDIPEGYSVSREKKERFSLILESASTNQTSMYLCASSFPGTVKPYNEQFFGPGTRLTVL.

The chain employs TRBV4-2 and TRBJ2-1; the match to TRBD2 covers 14 bases. This CDR3 contains 18 residues. V lost 0 bases to trimming and J lost 5 bases; unmatched junction nucleotides: 6. CDR1 is LGHNA and CDR2 is YNFKEQ in the germline V gene. The chain's CDR3 is CASSQDVGTSGRNNEQFF. The CDR3 DNA is TGTGCCAGCAGCCAAGATGTTGGGACTAGCGGGAGAAACAATGAGCAGTTCTTC.

The chain employs TRBV19 and TRBJ1-4, with D perhaps TRBD1 (5 bases). Looked up from germline, CDR1 is LNHDA and CDR2 is SQIVND (reference sequence). V shed 7 bases and J shed 4 bases, with 7 bases lying between them. This CDR3 spans 12 amino acids. The CDR3 nucleotides read TGTGCCAGTAAACAGGTTAATGAAAAACTGTTTTTT. Amino acids: CASKQVNEKLFF.

The V gene is TRBV7-2, the J gene TRBJ1-3; possible D gene TRBD1, 6 bases. The germline V gene has CDR1 SGHTA and CDR2 FQGNSA. CDR3 length: 14 amino acids. V was clipped by 4 bases and J by 2 bases, with 9 bases between them. The CDR3 loop reads CASSSRDTGNTIYF. In nucleotides, the CDR3 is TGTGCCAGCAGCTCTAGGGACACTGGAAACACCATATATTTT.

The sample holds one count of this clone. The chain recombines TRBV5-1 with TRBJ2-2; D possibly corresponds to TRBD1 (6 bases). Germline values: CDR1 SGHRS, CDR2 YFSETQ. The CDR3 has 15 amino acids. Trimming took 0 bases from V and 7 from J, leaving 13 bases between them. CDR3 loop: CASSLGAGEIGELFF. The DNA for the CDR3 is TGCGCCAGCAGCTTGGGGGCAGGGGAGATCGGGGAGCTGTTTTTT.

The chain employs TRBV28 and TRBJ2-7, with 9 bases lining up with TRBD1. Germline CDR1 and CDR2: MDHEN and SYDVKM. CDR3 size: 15 residues. J was trimmed by 9 bases and V by 6 bases; bases with no gene match: 15. CDR3 region: CASSPPVNRGLVQYF. DNA of the CDR3: TGTGCCAGCAGCCCCCCCGTTAACAGGGGGCTCGTGCAGTACTTC.

The V gene is TRBV5-1, the J gene TRBJ2-3, with a weak D call TRBD1 (5 bases). Germline CDR1 and CDR2: SGHRS and YFSETQ. The CDR3 sequence is 15 residues long. Trimming took off 2 bases at V and 2 bases at J, with 12 bases between the two ends. As DNA, the CDR3 is TGCGCCAGCAGCTTTGGTGTACAGGTCACAGATACGCAGTATTTT. It codes for CASSFGVQVTDTQYF.

The rearrangement uses TRBV19 and TRBJ2-3, with 13 bases matching TRBD2. J was trimmed by 3 bases and V by 8 bases; bases with no gene match: 17. The CDR3 contains 19 residues. Germline CDR1 and CDR2: LNHDA and SQIVND (reference sequence). CDR3 coding DNA: TGTGCCAGTCGAAAAAGGACTAGCGGGAGTTCAGCCCGGACAGATACGCAGTATTTT. Its translation: CASRKRTSGSSARTDTQYF. Supplemented by reference TRBV19 and TRBJ2-3, the full variable domain reads DGGITQSPKYLFRKEGQNVTLSCEQNLNHDAMYWYRQDPGQGLRLIYYSQIVNDFQKGDIAEGYSVSREKKESFPLTVTSAQKNPTAFYLCASRKRTSGSSARTDTQYFGPGTRLTVL.

Details on this clone: The identical CDR3 is also encoded by other nucleotide sequences in the sample. The V call is TRBV18, the J call TRBJ1-5, with a tentative D call TRBD1 (5 bases). This CDR3 is 13 amino acids long. Trimming pared 6 bases from V and 1 base from J, leaving 7 bases between. Germline V gives CDR1 KGHSH, CDR2 LQKENI. CDR3 sequence reads: CASSGQSNQPQHF. CDR3 DNA: TGTGCCAGCTCGGGGCAGAGCAATCAGCCCCAGCATTTT.

The chain carries TRBV28 and TRBJ2-7, with 9 bases lining up with TRBD1. This CDR3 spans 15 amino acids. CDR1 MDHEN and CDR2 SYDVKM come from the germline V gene. With 6 bases clipped from V and 3 bases from J, the junction kept 9 bases outside the gene matches. CDR3 residues: CASSLAGQGRYEQYF. The CDR3 nucleotides are TGTGCCAGCAGCCTGGCGGGACAGGGTCGCTACGAGCAGTACTTC.

This clone was seen a single time. The CDR3 loop reads CASSYSTANYEQYF. The CDR3 bases are TGTGCCAGCAGTTACTCGACAGCAAACTACGAGCAGTACTTC. The chain links TRBV6-5 to TRBJ2-7; D might be TRBD1 (5 bases). The germline CDR1 and CDR2 sequences are MNHEY and SVGAGI. This CDR3 is built from 14 residues. Trimming cost V 0 bases and J 3 bases, with 9 bases left between them.

The gene calls are TRBV28 and TRBJ2-7; 7 nucleotides line up with TRBD1. This CDR3 comprises 13 residues. V lost 7 bases, J lost 4 bases, and 7 bases stayed unmatched. Germline lookup yields CDR1 MDHEN and CDR2 SYDVKM. The CDR3 DNA sequence: TGTGCCAGCAACCAGGGGGTCGGGTACGAGCAGTACTTC. This encodes CASNQGVGYEQYF.

This clone is a singleton in its sample. The chain is built from TRBV6-2 or TRBV6-3 and TRBJ1-5, with 8 bases aligning to TRBD1. The J segment lost 7 bases and the V segment lost 2 bases, leaving 7 bases of the junction unmatched. The CDR3 runs to 15 residues. In germline, CDR1 is MNHEY, CDR2 SVGEGT. CDR3 region: CASSYLDRGGQPQHF. The DNA of the CDR3 is TGTGCCAGCAGTTACCTAGACAGGGGAGGACAGCCCCAGCATTTT.

The chain joins TRBV6-2 or TRBV6-3 to TRBJ1-4; D gene uncertain. Deletions cut 0 bases from V and 4 bases from J, with 6 bases between. The CDR3 extends over 14 amino acids. The germline V gene encodes CDR1 MNHEY and CDR2 SVGEGT. CDR3 nucleotide sequence: TGTGCCAGCAGTTACTCGGGGAGTAATGAAAAACTGTTTTTT. Residues: CASSYSGSNEKLFF.

V and J are TRBV19 and TRBJ1-2; 7 positions agree with TRBD1. Germline values: CDR1 LNHDA, CDR2 SQIVND (reference sequence). The CDR3 is 12 residues long. V was clipped by 6 bases and J by 8 bases; unmatched bases: 6. The CDR3 bases are TGTGCCAGTAGCCCTGACAGGGTCGGCTACACCTTC. Its protein is CASSPDRVGYTF.